This TCR beta chain was recovered during a study of control samples from healthy donors and cancer patients. Only in-frame clones appear in the TCRdb table, and some are missing; sequencing was by immunoSEQ multiplex PCR. The sample holds 90,000 to 100,000 clones, roughly 83% seen once. Trimming took off 7 bases at V and 0 bases at J, with 12 bases between the two ends. The CDR3 totals 14 residues. From germline, CDR1 is MNHEY and CDR2 SMNVEV (reference sequence). This rearrangement joins TRBV27 to TRBJ1-1; D remains unclear. This clonotype was sampled from a woman under 40 in good health. The sequenced sample was blood. The CDR3 sequence: CASTLVGVNTEAFF. CDR3 in DNA: TGTGCCAGCACCTTAGTGGGAGTGAACACTGAAGCTTTCTTT.